This T cell receptor beta chain was captured by sequencing in a study of lymphopenia after photon versus proton radiotherapy. V was shortened by 4 bases and J by 4 bases, with 15 bases between the two germline ends. The germline V gene encodes CDR1 KGHSH and CDR2 LQKENI. This CDR3 contains 15 residues. Overall study results and limits: After lymphocyte nadir, photon-treated repertoires showed oligoclonal expansion, especially CD8+ Temra. Larger post-nadir TCR diversity loss correlated inversely with survival in deceased patients.

The method was immunoSEQ multiplex PCR; TCRdb's version includes in-frame clones alone and lacks a portion of them. The sample holds 20,000 to 30,000 clones; approximately 80% are singletons and the top ten take roughly 24%. There are a few counts of this clone. Antigen: not known. Source: peripheral blood, taken from a patient treated with photon-based radiotherapy. The rearrangement joins TRBV18 to TRBJ2-3; D is possibly TRBD1 or TRBD2 (7 bases each). The receptor's source is a man aged 40-55 years with gastric cancer. The CDR3 is CASSRPTGRADTQYF. The DNA for the CDR3 is TGTGCCAGCTCACGACCGACAGGGAGGGCAGATACGCAGTATTTT.